This T cell receptor (beta chain) originates from a study of T cells in Graves' hyperthyroidism and ophthalmopathy. Looking at the study overall: At the time of initial diagnosis and before any treatment, peripheral blood was collected. Study observations and caveats: Separation of ophthalmopathy from stable hyperthyroidism was achieved by a 13 V-J model. Most expanded thyroid clonotypes above 0.001 recurred in blood.

TCR beta CDR3 regions were amplified from RNA. The primer set for the first-round RT-PCR of the TCR CDR3 was HTBI. From the multiplex PCR reads, TCRdb called clonotypes with MiXCR, one entry per CDR3 protein. The sample yields about 410,000 distinct CDR3 sequences, 14% seen once. Trimming at V came to 3 bases and at J to 6 bases, leaving 14 bases not matched to a gene. The CDR3 loop spans 17 amino acids. The germline V gene has CDR1 MGHRA and CDR2 YSYEKL. Notes on this clonotype: Antigen specificity is unknown.

The clonotype comes from a woman under 40 with Graves' ophthalmopathy. Input material: blood. The rearrangement joins TRBV4-1 to TRBJ1-5; 7 bases agree with TRBD1. CDR3 residues: CASSHDWRDRVIQPQHF. The CDR3 DNA is TGCGCCAGCAGCCACGACTGGCGAGACAGGGTCATTCAGCCCCAGCATTTT.